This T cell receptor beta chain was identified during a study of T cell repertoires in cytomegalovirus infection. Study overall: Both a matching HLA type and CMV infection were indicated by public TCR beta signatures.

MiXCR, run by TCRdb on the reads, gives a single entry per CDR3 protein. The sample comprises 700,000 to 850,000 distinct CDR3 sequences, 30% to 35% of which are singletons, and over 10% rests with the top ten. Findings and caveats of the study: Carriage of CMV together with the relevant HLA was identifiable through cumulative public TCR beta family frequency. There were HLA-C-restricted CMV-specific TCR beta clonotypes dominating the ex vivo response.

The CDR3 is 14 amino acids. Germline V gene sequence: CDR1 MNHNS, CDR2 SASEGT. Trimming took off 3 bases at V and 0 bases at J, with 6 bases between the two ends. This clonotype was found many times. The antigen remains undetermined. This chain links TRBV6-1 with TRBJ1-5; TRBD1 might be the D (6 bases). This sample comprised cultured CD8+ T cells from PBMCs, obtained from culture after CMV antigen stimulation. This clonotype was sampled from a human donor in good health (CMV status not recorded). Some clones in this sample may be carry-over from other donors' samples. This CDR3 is CASSDRGSNQPQHF. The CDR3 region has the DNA TGTGCCAGCAGTGACAGGGGTAGCAATCAGCCCCAGCATTTT.